The rows below give T cell receptor beta chains drawn from one sample of a study of OX40 agonist ivuxolimab in advanced cancers. Some clones are missing from TCRdb's copy, which holds only in-frame ones; the method was immunoSEQ multiplex PCR. The table includes 35,000 to 45,000 clones, more than 75% detected once. The specimen was CD4+ or CD8+ T cells sorted from blood, collected in a trial of the OX40 agonist ivuxolimab. These receptors were obtained from an adult with an advanced solid tumor such as melanoma, head and neck, liver or kidney cancer. Each CDR3 is given with its conserved first and last residue. D genes are given only for firm matches. The listing skips clone size in some rows; elsewhere it reads once, few, many or a size class.

D: .
size: .
J: TRBJ2-5
V: TRBV7-9
CDR3: CASSLFDVWEEETQYF
DNA: TGTGCCAGCAGCTTATTTGATGTTTGGGAAGAAGAGACCCAGTACTTC

D: TRBD1
size: .
J: TRBJ2-3
V: TRBV29-1
CDR3: CSVEVGRGITDTQYF
DNA: TGCAGCGTTGAAGTTGGCAGGGGGATAACAGATACGCAGTATTTT

D: .
size: .
J: TRBJ2-7
V: TRBV5-1
CDR3: CASSDGAAGYEQYF
DNA: TGCGCCAGCAGTGACGGGGCCGCGGGATACGAGCAGTACTTC

D: TRBD2
size: .
J: TRBJ2-7
V: TRBV27
CDR3: CATIMATSAPYEQYF
DNA: TGTGCCACCATTATGGCCACTAGCGCACCCTACGAGCAGTACTTC

D: .
size: .
J: TRBJ2-3
V: TRBV19
CDR3: CASSPFFTGSTDTQYF
DNA: TGTGCCAGTAGTCCCTTTTTTACAGGGTCGACAGATACGCAGTATTTT

D: TRBD1
size: medium-sized
J: TRBJ2-7
V: TRBV27
CDR3: CASRRTGDLHYEQYF
DNA: TGTGCCAGCAGAAGGACAGGGGACCTTCACTACGAGCAGTACTTC

D: TRBD2
size: .
J: TRBJ2-1
V: TRBV5-1
CDR3: CASSELAGGAGDNEQFF
DNA: TGCGCCAGCAGTGAACTAGCGGGAGGGGCTGGGGACAATGAGCAGTTCTTC

D: TRBD2
size: .
J: TRBJ2-7
V: TRBV11-3
CDR3: CASSPHSGRAVYEQYF
DNA: TGTGCCAGCAGCCCCCATAGCGGGAGGGCTGTCTACGAGCAGTACTTC

D: .
size: .
J: TRBJ1-4
V: TRBV27
CDR3: CASGEVFGGSNEKLFF
DNA: TGTGCCAGCGGAGAAGTATTCGGGGGGTCTAATGAAAAACTGTTTTTT

D: TRBD1
size: once
J: TRBJ1-1
V: TRBV4-1
CDR3: CASSQERGLNTEAFF
DNA: TGCGCCAGCAGCCAGGAGAGGGGGCTTAACACTGAAGCTTTCTTT